The entry below describes one T cell receptor (beta chain). Its antigen remains unidentified. Some 30,000 T cell genomes, or approximately 0.2 ug DNA, went into the sorted-subset replicate PCRs. Libraries were prepared by immunoSEQ multiplex PCR; TCRdb keeps only in-frame clonotypes and omits some of them. Among millions of clones listed, roughly 94% were seen once. The entry originates in a study of shared clonotypes between healthy human individuals. Study-level information: Per-donor plates numbered three CD4 naive, three CD4 memory, two CD8 naive and one CD8 memory.

Study-level points and caveats: Clonotypes shared by all four sorted-subset donors had higher generation probabilities than non-shared clonotypes.

Donors, healthy HIV-negative adults, lacked recent acute infections or vaccinations. Sequenced material: naive CD4+ T cells sorted from blood. Subset specified: CD45RA+ positively selected. This receptor was obtained from a man between 18 and 29 years old in good health.

The CDR3 bases are TGTGCCACCAGCAGGACCAAATACACTGAAGCTTTCTTT. This sequence encodes CATSRTKYTEAFF. V gene TRBV15 combines with J gene TRBJ1-1; D uncertain. The V and J ends lost 3 bases and 3 bases respectively, with 8 bases between them. Germline CDR1 is LNHNV and CDR2 is YYDKDF (reference sequence). The CDR3 extends over 13 amino acids. The variable domain in full, with the rest retrieved from reference TRBV15 and TRBJ1-1, is DAMVIQNPRYQVTQFGKPVTLSCSQTLNHNVMYWYQQKSSQAPKLLFHYYDKDFNNEADTPDNFQSRRPNTSFCFLDIRSPGLGDTAMYLCATSRTKYTEAFFGQGTRLTVV.